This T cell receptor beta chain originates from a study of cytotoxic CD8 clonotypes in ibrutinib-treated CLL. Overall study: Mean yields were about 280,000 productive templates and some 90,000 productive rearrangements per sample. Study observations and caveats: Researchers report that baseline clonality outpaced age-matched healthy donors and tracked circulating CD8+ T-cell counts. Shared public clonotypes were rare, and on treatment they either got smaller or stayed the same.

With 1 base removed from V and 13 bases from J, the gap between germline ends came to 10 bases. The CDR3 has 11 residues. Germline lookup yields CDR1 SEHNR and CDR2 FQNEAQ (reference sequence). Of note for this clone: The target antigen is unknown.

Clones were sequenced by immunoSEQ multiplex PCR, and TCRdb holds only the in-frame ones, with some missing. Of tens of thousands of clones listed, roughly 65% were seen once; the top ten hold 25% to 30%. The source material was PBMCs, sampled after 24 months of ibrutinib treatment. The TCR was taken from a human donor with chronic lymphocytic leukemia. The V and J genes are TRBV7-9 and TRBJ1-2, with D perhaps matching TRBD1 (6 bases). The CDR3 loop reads CASSLVEGGTF. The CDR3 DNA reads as TGTGCCAGCAGCTTAGTTGAAGGGGGCACCTTC.